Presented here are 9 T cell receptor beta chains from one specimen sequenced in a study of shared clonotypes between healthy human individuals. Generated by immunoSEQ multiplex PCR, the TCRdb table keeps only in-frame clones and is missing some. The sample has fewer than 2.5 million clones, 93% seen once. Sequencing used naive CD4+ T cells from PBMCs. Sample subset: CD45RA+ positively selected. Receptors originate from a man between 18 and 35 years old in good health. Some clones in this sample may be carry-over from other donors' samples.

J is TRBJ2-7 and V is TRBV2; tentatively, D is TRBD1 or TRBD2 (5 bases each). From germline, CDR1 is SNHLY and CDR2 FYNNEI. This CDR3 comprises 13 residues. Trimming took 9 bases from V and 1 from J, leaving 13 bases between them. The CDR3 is CASGGWRSYEQYF. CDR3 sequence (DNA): TGTGCCAGTGGGGGATGGCGGTCCTACGAGCAGTACTTC.

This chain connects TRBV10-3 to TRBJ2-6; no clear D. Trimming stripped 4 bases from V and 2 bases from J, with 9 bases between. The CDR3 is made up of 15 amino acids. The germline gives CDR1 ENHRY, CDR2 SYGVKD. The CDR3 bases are TGTGCCATCAGTGGACGCCAGACTGGGGCCAACGTCCTGACTTTC. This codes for CAISGRQTGANVLTF.

The CDR3 DNA reads as TGTGCCAGCAGCTTACTAGCGGGAACGACCGGGGAGCTGTTTTTT. It translates to CASSLLAGTTGELFF. The V call is TRBV7-8, the J call TRBJ2-2; 9 positions match TRBD2. This CDR3 has 15 residues. The germline V gene has CDR1 SGHVS and CDR2 FQNEAQ. J lost 5 bases, V lost 2 bases, and 3 bases had no gene match.

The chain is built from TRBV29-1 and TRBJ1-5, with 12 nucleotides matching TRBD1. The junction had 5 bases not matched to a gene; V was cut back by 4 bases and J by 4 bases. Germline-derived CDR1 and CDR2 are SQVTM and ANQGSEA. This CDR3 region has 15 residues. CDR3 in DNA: TGCAGCGTTGTAGGGACAGGGGGCGGGAATCAGCCCCAGCATTTT. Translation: CSVVGTGGGNQPQHF.

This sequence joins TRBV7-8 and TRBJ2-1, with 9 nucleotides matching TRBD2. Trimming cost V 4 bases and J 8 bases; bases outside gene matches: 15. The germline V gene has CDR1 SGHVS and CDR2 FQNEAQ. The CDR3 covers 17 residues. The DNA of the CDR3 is TGTGCCAGCAGCTCGCTGGGTAGCGGGAGTAGAGGGCATGAGCAGTTCTTC. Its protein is CASSSLGSGSRGHEQFF.

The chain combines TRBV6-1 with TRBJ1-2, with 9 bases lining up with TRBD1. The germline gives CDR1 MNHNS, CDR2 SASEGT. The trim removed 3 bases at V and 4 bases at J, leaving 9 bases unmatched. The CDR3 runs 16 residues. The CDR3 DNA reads TGTGCCAGCAGTGATTTCCCTACAGGGGGCGGCTATGGCTACACCTTC. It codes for CASSDFPTGGGYGYTF.

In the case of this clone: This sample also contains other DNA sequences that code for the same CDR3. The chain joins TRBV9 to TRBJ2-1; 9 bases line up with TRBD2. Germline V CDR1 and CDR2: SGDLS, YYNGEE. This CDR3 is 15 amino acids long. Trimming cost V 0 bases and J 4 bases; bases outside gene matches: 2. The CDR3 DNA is TGTGCCAGCAGCGTAGGACTAGCGGCTTACAATGAGCAGTTCTTC. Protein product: CASSVGLAAYNEQFF.

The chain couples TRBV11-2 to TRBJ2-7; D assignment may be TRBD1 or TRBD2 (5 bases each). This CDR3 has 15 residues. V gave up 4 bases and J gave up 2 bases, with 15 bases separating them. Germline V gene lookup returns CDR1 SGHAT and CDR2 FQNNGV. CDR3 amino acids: CASSSFRDGTYEQYF. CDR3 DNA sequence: TGTGCCAGCAGCTCTTTCCGGGACGGAACCTACGAGCAGTACTTC. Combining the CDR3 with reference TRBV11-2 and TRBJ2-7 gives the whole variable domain EAGVAQSPRYKIIEKRQSVAFWCNPISGHATLYWYQQILGQGPKLLIQFQNNGVVDDSQLPKDRFSAERLKGVDSTLKIQPAKLEDSAVYLCASSSFRDGTYEQYFGPGTRLTVT.

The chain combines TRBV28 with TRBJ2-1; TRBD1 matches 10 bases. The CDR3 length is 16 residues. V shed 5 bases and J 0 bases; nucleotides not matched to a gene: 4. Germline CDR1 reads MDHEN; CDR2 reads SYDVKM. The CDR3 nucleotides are TGTGCCAGCAGTCCCTGGACAGGGGGCTCCTACAATGAGCAGTTCTTC. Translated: CASSPWTGGSYNEQFF.